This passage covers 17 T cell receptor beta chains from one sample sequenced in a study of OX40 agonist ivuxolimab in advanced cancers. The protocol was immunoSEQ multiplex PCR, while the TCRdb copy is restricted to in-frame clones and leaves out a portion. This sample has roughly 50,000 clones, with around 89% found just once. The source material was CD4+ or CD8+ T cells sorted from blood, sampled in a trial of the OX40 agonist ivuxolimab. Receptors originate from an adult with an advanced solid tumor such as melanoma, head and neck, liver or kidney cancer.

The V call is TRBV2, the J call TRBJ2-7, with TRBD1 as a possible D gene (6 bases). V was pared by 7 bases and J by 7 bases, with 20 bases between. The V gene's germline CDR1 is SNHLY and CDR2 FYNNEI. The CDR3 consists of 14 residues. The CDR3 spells CASIDHHRDREQYF. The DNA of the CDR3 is TGTGCCAGCATTGACCATCACAGGGATCGGGAGCAGTACTTC.

The CDR3, as DNA: TGTGCCAGCAGCGAGGGTTTCCGGGAGACCCAGTACTTC. As protein: CASSEGFRETQYF. The chain couples TRBV9 to TRBJ2-5; D unclear. This CDR3 is built from 13 residues. V was cut by 3 bases and J by 5 bases, with 11 bases left in between. Germline V CDR1 and CDR2: SGDLS, YYNGEE.

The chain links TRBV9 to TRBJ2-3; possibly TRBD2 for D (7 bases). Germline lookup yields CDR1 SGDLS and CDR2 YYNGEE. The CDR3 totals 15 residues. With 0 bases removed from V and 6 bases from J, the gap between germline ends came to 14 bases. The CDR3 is CASSVVGGPLDTQYF. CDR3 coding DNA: TGTGCCAGCAGCGTAGTGGGGGGGCCATTGGATACGCAGTATTTT. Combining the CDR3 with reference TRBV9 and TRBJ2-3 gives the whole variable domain DSGVTQTPKHLITATGQRVTLRCSPRSGDLSVYWYQQSLDQGLQFLIQYYNGEERAKGNILERFSAQQFPDLHSELNLSSLELGDSALYFCASSVVGGPLDTQYFGPGTRLTVL.

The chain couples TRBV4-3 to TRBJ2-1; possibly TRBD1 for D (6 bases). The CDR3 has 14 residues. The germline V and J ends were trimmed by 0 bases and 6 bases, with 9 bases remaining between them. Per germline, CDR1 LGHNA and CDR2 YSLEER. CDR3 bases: TGCGCCAGCAGCCAAGATGGACAGACCAATGAGCAGTTCTTC. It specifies CASSQDGQTNEQFF.

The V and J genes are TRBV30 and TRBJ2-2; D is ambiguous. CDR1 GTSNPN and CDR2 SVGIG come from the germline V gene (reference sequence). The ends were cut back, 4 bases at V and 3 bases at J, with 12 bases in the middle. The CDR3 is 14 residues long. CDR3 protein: CAWTVLVYTGELFF. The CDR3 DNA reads TGTGCCTGGACCGTTTTGGTCTACACCGGGGAGCTGTTTTTT. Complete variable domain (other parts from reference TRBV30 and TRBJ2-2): SQTIHQWPATLVQPVGSPLSLECTVEGTSNPNLYWYRQAAGRGLQLLFYSVGIGQISSEVPQNLSASRPQDRQFILSSKKLLLSDSGFYLCAWTVLVYTGELFFGEGSRLTVL.

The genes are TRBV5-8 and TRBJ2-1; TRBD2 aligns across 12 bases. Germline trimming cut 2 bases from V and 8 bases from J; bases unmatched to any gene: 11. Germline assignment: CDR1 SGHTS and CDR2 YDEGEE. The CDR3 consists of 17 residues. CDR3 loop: CASSLPLTSGRGDEQFF. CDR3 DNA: TGTGCCAGCAGCTTACCCTTGACTAGCGGGAGAGGCGATGAGCAGTTCTTC. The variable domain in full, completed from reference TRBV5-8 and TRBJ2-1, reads EAGVTQSPTHLIKTRGQQATLRCSPISGHTSVYWYQQALGLGLQFLLWYDEGEERNRGNFPPRFSGRQFPNYSSELNVNALELEDSALYLCASSLPLTSGRGDEQFFGPGTRLTVL.

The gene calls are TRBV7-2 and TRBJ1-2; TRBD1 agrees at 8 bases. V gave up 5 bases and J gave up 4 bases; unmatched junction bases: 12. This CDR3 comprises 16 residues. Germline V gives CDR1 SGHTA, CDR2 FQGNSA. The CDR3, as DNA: TGTGCCAGCAGCCCACCCCCGGGACAGGAAATCTATGGCTACACCTTC. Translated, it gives CASSPPPGQEIYGYTF.

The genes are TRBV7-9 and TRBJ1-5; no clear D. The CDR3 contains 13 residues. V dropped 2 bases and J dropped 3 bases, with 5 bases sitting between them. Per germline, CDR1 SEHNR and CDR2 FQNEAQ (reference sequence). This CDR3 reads CASSLTDNQPQHF. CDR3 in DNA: TGTGCCAGCAGCTTAACAGACAATCAGCCCCAGCATTTT.

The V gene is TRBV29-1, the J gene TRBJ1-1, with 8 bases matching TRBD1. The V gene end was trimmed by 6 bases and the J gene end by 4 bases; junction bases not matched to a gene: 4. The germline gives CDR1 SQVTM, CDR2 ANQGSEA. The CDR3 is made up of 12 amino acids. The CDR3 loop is CSVGTGGTEAFF. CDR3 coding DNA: TGCAGCGTCGGAACAGGGGGCACTGAAGCTTTCTTT. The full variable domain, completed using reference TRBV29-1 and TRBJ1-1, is SAVISQKPSRDICQRGTSLTIQCQVDSQVTMMFWYRQQPGQSLTLIATANQGSEATYESGFVIDKFPISRPNLTFSTLTVSNMSPEDSSIYLCSVGTGGTEAFFGQGTRLTVV.

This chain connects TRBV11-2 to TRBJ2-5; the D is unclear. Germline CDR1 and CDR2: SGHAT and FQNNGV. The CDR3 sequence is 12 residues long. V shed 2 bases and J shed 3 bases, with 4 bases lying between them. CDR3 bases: TGTGCCAGCAGCTTACAGGAAGAGACCCAGTACTTC. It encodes CASSLQEETQYF.

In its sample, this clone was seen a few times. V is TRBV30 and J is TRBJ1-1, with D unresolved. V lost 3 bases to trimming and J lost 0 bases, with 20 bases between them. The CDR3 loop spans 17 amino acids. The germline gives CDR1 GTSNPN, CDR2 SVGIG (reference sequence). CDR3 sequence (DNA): TGTGCCTGGAGAATGCATCCTTTCCAGCGATTGAACACTGAAGCTTTCTTT. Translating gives CAWRMHPFQRLNTEAFF.

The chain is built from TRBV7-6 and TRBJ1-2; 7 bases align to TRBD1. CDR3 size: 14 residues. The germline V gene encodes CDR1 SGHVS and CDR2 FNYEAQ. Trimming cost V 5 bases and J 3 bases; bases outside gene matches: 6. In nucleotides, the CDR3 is TGTGCCAGCAGCCCAACACAGGGGTACTATGGCTACACCTTC. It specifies CASSPTQGYYGYTF.

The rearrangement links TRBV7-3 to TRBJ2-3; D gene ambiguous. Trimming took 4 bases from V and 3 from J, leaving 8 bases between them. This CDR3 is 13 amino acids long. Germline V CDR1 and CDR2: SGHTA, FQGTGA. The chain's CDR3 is CASSSSQTDTQYF. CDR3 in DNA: TGTGCCAGCAGCTCCAGCCAGACAGATACGCAGTATTTT.

The chain's CDR3 is CASRQGGGPEAFF. DNA of the CDR3: TGTGCCAGTAGACAGGGAGGAGGGCCTGAAGCTTTCTTT. The chain combines TRBV6-5 with TRBJ1-1, with 7 positions matching TRBD1. Per the germline V gene, CDR1 is MNHEY and CDR2 is SVGAGI. Losses at the gene ends were 9 bases for V and 6 bases for J; bases not matched to a gene: 10. The CDR3 has 13 amino acids.

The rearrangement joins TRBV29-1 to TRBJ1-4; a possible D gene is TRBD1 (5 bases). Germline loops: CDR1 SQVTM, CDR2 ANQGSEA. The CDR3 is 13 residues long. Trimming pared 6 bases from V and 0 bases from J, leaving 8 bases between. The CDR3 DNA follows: TGCAGCGTGATGGGGGCAACTAATGAAAAACTGTTTTTT. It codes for CSVMGATNEKLFF.

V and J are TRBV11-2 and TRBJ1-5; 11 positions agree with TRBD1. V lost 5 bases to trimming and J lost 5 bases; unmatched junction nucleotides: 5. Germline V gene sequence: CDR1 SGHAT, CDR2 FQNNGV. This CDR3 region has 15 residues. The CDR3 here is CASSRTGGFDQPQHF. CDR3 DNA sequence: TGTGCCAGCAGCCGGACAGGGGGCTTCGATCAGCCCCAGCATTTT.

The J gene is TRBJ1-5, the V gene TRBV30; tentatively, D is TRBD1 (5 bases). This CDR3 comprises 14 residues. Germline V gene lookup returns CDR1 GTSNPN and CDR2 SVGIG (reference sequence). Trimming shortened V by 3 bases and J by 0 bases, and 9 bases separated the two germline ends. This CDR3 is CAWSGTVSNQPQHF. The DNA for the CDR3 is TGTGCCTGGAGCGGGACGGTTAGCAATCAGCCCCAGCATTTT.